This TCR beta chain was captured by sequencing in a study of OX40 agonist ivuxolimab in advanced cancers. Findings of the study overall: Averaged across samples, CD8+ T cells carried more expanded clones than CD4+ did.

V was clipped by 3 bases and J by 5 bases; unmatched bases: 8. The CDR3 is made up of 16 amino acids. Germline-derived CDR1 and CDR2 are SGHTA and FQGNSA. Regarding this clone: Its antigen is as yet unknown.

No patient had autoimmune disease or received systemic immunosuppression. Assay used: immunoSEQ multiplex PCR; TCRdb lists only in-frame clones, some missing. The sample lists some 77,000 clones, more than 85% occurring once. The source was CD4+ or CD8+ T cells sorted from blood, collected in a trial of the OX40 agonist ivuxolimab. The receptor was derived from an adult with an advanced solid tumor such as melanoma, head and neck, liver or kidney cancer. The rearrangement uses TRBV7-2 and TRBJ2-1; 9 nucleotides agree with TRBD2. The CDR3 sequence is CASSFSVAGGDNEQFF. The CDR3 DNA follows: TGTGCCAGCAGCTTCTCCGTTGCGGGAGGGGACAATGAGCAGTTCTTC.